The clone carrying this T cell receptor beta chain has a single count. This entry comes from a study of blood T cell repertoires in COVID-19. Turning to the study itself: The samples span acute and convalescent COVID-19 from the United States, Italy and Spain. From T cells, B-cell-depleted T cells, or PBMCs came the material, which was cDNA or gDNA.

Authors' methods: Amplification of reference gene primers provided the estimated nucleated cell counts. Repertoires were generated with immunoSEQ multiplex PCR, while TCRdb's copy carries only in-frame clones and drops some. D and trimming were read from the DNA, whereas the V and J calls and clone size are those reported in that table. The sample has around 300,000 clones, roughly 90% seen once. This sequence originates from a woman aged 45-65 years with active or convalescent COVID-19. Sequenced input: peripheral blood.

The CDR3 DNA is TGTGCCAGCTCACTCGGGGGTATCACTGAAGCTTTCTTT. Residues: CASSLGGITEAFF. The chain has TRBV18 and TRBJ1-1, with D maybe TRBD1 (5 bases). This CDR3 has 13 amino acids. Germline V gene sequence: CDR1 KGHSH, CDR2 LQKENI. The ends were cut back, 4 bases at V and 4 bases at J, with 10 bases in the middle.